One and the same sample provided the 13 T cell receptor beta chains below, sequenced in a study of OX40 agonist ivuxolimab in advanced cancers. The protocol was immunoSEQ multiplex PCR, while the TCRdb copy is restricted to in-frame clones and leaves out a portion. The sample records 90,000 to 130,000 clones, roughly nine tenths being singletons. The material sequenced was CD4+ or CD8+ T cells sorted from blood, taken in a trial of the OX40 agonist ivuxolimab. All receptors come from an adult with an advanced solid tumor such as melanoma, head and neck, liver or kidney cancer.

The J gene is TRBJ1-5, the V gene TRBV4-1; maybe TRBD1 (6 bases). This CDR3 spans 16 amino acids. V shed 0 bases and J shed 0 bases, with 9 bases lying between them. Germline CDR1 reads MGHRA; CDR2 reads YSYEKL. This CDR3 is CASSQDGQISNQPQHF. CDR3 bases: TGCGCCAGCAGCCAAGACGGACAGATTAGCAATCAGCCCCAGCATTTT.

The CDR3 here is CARSTGLAGAGDTQYF. In DNA, the CDR3 is TGTGCCCGCTCCACGGGACTAGCGGGGGCGGGAGATACGCAGTATTTT. V is TRBV30 and J is TRBJ2-3, with TRBD2 matching 14 bases. This CDR3 region has 16 residues. With V trimmed by 8 bases and J by 5 bases, 12 bases remained unmatched. The germline V gene encodes CDR1 GTSNPN and CDR2 SVGIG (reference sequence). The complete variable domain, with remaining parts taken from reference TRBV30 and TRBJ2-3, reads SQTIHQWPATLVQPVGSPLSLECTVEGTSNPNLYWYRQAAGRGLQLLFYSVGIGQISSEVPQNLSASRPQDRQFILSSKKLLLSDSGFYLCARSTGLAGAGDTQYFGPGTRLTVL.

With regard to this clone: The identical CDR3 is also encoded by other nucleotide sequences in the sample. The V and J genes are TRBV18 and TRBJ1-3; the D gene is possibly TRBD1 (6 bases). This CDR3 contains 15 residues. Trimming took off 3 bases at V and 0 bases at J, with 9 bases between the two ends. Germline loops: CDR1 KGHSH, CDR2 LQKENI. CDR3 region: CASSPRTDSGNTIYF. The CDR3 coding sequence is TGTGCCAGCTCACCCCGGACAGACTCTGGAAACACCATATATTTT.

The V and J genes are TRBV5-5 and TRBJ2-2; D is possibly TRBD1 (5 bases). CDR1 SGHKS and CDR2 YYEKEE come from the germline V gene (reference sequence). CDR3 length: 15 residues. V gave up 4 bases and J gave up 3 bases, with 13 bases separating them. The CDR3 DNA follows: TGTGCCAGCAGCCAACAGGACCGATACACCGGGGAGCTGTTTTTT. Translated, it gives CASSQQDRYTGELFF. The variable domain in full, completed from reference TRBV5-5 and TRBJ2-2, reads DAGVTQSPTHLIKTRGQQVTLRCSPISGHKSVSWYQQVLGQGPQFIFQYYEKEERGRGNFPDRFSARQFPNYSSELNVNALLLGDSALYLCASSQQDRYTGELFFGEGSRLTVL.

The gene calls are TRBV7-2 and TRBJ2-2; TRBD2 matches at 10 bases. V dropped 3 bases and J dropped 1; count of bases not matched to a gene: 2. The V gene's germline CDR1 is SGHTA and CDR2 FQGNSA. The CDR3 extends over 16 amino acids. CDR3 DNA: TGTGCCAGCAGCTTTACTAGCGGGATGAACACCGGGGAGCTGTTTTTT. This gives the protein CASSFTSGMNTGELFF.

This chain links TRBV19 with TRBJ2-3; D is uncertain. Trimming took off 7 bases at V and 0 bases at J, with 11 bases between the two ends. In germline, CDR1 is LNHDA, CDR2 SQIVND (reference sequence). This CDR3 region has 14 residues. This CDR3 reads CASKKGTSTDTQYF. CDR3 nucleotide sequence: TGTGCCAGTAAGAAGGGCACTAGCACAGATACGCAGTATTTT.

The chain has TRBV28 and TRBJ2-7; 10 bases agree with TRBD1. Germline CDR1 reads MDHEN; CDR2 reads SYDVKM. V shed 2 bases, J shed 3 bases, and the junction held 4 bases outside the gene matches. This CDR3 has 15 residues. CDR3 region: CASSLGTGALYEQYF. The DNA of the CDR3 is TGTGCCAGCAGTTTAGGGACAGGGGCCCTCTACGAGCAGTACTTC.

The CDR3 sequence: CASRQWDTQETQYF. In nucleotides, the CDR3 is TGTGCCAGCAGACAATGGGACACGCAAGAGACCCAGTACTTC. This chain joins TRBV11-1 and TRBJ2-5; weak D call: TRBD1 (6 bases). The CDR3 sequence is 14 residues long. The germline V and J ends were trimmed by 6 bases and 2 bases, with 13 bases remaining between them. Per the germline V gene, CDR1 is SGHAT and CDR2 is FQDESV (reference sequence).

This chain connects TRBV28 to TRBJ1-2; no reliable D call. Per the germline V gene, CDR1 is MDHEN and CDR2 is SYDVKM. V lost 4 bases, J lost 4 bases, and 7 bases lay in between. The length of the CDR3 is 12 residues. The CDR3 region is CASSYSGYGYTF. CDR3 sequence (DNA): TGTGCCAGCAGTTATTCAGGCTATGGCTACACCTTC.

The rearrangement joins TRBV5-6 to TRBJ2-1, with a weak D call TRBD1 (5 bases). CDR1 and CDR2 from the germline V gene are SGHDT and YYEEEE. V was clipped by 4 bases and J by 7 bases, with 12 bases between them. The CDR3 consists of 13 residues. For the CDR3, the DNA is TGTGCCAGCAGCAAATCGAACAGGAATGAGCAGTTCTTC. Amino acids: CASSKSNRNEQFF.

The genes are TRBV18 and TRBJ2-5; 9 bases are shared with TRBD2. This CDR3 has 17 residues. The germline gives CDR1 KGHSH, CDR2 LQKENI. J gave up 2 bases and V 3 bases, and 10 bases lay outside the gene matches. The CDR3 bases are TGTGCCAGCTCACCGTCCAATAGCGGGAGAGCACAAGAGACCCAGTACTTC. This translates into CASSPSNSGRAQETQYF. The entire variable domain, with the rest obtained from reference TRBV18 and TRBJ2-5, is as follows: NAGVMQNPRHLVRRRGQEARLRCSPMKGHSHVYWYRQLPEEGLKFMVYLQKENIIDESGMPKERFSAEFPKEGPSILRIQQVVRGDSAAYFCASSPSNSGRAQETQYFGPGTRLLVL.

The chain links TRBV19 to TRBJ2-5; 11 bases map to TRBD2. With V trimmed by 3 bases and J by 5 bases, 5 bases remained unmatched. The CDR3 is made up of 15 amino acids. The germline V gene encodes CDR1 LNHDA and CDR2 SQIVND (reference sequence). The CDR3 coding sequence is TGTGCCAGTAGTATGATAGCGGGAGGGGAGGAGACCCAGTACTTC. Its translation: CASSMIAGGEETQYF.

The CDR3 region is CASSRDRNTEAFF. The CDR3 nucleotides read TGTGCCAGCAGCCGGGACAGAAACACTGAAGCTTTCTTT. The genes are TRBV5-6 and TRBJ1-1; 7 positions match TRBD1. CDR3 length: 13 amino acids. Germline values: CDR1 SGHDT, CDR2 YYEEEE. With 4 bases clipped from V and 2 bases from J, the junction kept 2 bases outside the gene matches.